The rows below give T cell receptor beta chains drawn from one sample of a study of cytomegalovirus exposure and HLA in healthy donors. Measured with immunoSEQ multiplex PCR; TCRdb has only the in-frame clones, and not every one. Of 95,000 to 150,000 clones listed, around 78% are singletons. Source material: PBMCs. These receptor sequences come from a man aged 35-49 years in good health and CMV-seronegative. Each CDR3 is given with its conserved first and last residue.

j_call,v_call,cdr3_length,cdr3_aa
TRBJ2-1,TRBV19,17,CASSLRTGTSAYNEQFF
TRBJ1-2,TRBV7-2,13,CASSSGQEGGYTF
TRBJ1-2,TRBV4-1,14,CASSGDTLNYGYTF
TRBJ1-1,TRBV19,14,CASSRTGQNTEAFF
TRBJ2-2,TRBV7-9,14,CASSFAGGSGELFF
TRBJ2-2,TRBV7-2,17,CASSLVIQGSMTGELFF
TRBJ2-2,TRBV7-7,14,CASSLGRSPGELFF
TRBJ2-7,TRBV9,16,CASSINSGQGFYEQYF
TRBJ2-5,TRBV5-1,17,CASSLAQTGNRGETQYF
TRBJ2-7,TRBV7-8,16,CASSESSGGTAYEQYF
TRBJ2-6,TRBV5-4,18,CASSWGGQANSGANVLTF
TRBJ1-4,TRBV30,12,CAWSGQGLGEIF
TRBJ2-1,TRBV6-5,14,CASSPSITYNEQFF
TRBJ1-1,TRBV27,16,CASSLSTYGGGTEAFF
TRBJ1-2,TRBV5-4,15,CASRRELVPVDGYTF
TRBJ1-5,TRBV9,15,CASSVGAQSDQPQHF
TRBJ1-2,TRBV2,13,CASSEEGYYGYTF
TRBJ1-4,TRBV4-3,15,CASSQDGRVKEKLFF
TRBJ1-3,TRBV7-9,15,CASSPNSGGADTIYF
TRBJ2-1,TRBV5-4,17,CASSDLFKGGSYNEQFF
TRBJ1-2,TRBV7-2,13,CASRPGTDYGYTF
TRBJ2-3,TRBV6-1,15,CASTRQGISTDTQYF
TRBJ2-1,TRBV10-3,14,CAISAGRAYNEQFF
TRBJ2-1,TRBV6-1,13,CASSAPGEKVEFF
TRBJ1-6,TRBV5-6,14,CASRQSSYNSPLHF
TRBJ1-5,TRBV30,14,CAWSEGQGTQPQHF
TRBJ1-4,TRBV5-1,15,CASRAQGVTNEKLFF
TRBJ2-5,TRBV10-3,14,CATRARGPQETQYF
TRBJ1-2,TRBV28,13,CASSWGQGAGYTF
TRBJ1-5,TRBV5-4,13,CASSFGGDQPQHF
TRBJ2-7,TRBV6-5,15,CASRRARNRGNEQYF
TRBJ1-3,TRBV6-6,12,CASHGGRNTIYF
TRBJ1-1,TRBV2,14,CASSDWQGGTEAFF
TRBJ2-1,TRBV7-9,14,CASSLRGANNEQFF
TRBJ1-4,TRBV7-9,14,CASQRGASNEKLFF
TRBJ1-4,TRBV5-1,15,CASSFLGQSNEKLFF
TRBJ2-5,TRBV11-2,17,CASSRDGLAFFVETQYF
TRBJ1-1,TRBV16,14,CASSPHGMNTEAFF
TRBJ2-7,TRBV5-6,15,CASRLRGTGVGEQYF
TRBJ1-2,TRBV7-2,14,CASRRTGANYGYTF
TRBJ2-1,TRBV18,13,CASSGQGHNEQFF
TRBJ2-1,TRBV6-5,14,CASSYSNRRREQFF
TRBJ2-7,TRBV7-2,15,CASSRLAGGTYEQYF
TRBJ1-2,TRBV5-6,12,CASSAYNYGYTF
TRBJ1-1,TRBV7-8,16,CASSLFSGQKNTEAFF
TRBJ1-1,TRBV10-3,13,CAISAAGNTEAFF
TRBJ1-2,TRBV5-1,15,CASSLDAEQDYGYTF
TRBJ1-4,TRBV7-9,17,CASSSHGGPAIAEKLFF
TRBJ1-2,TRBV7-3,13,CASSHQGQLDYTF
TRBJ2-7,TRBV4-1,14,CASSLDSLNYEQYF
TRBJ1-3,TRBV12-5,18,CASGLNRTGTLSGNTIYF
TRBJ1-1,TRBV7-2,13,CASSLALASQAFF
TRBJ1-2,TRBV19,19,CASRGWTGGKDSGNYGYTF
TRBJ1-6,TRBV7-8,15,CASSLYVQGSSPLHF
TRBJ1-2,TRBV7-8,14,CASSLTGQYYGYTF